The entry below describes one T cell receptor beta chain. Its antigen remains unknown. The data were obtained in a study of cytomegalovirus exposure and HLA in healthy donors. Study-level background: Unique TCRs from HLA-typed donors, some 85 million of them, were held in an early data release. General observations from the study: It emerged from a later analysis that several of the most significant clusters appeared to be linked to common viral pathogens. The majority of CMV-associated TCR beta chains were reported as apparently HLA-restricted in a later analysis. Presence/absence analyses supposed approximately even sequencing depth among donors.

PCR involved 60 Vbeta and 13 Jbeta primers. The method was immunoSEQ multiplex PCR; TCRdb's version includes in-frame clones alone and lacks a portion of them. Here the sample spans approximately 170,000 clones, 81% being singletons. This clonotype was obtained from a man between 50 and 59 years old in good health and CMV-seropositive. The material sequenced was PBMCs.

Here the CDR3 DNA reads TGTGCCAGCACGAGGGCCACCGGCGTTCAGCCCCAGCATTTT. Residues: CASTRATGVQPQHF. The V gene is TRBV2, the J gene TRBJ1-5, with D hard to call. The V end lost 7 bases, the J end lost 6 bases, and 16 bases lay between the germline ends. In germline, CDR1 is SNHLY, CDR2 FYNNEI. This CDR3 is built from 14 residues.